These 28 T cell receptor beta chains share one sample of origin, sequenced in a study of T-cell memory formation after mild COVID-19. In TCRdb, the 5' RACE reads were re-called with MiXCR into one record per CDR3 protein. The table records under 110,000 distinct CDR3 sequences, 9.5% to 15% of them present only once. The sample was PBMCs or a T cell subset sorted from them (not recorded which). These receptors all come from an adult woman who had mild COVID-19 (a few samples of this study predate the infection). Cell type and time point are not known.

This clonotype showed up just a few times. The chain has TRBV4-1 and TRBJ1-1, with D tentatively TRBD1 (5 bases). CDR1 and CDR2 (germline): MGHRA, YSYEKL. The V end was cut by 4 bases, the J end by 2 bases, with 17 bases between. This CDR3 region has 16 residues. The CDR3 DNA reads as TGCGCCAGCAGCCCCCCCGGCCAGGGCTACAACACTGAAGCTTTCTTT. Residues: CASSPPGQGYNTEAFF.

The chain joins TRBV4-2 to TRBJ2-7; perhaps TRBD2 as D (6 bases). The CDR3 has 16 amino acids. Trimming stripped 3 bases from V and 2 bases from J, with 17 bases between. The germline V gene has CDR1 LGHNA and CDR2 YNFKEQ. The DNA for the CDR3 is TGTGCCAGCAGCCACTTCGGCGGGACGGCTGCCTACGAGCAGTACTTC. Translated, it gives CASSHFGGTAAYEQYF.

The sample holds a few counts of this clonotype. CDR3 protein: CASRKNRADEQYF. The CDR3, as DNA: TGTGCCAGCAGAAAGAACAGGGCGGACGAGCAGTACTTC. The genes are TRBV2 and TRBJ2-7; D may be TRBD1 (6 bases). Trimming left V 6 bases short and J 5 bases short, with 14 bases between. The CDR3 is made up of 13 amino acids. The germline CDR1 and CDR2 sequences are SNHLY and FYNNEI.

This sequence joins TRBV7-2 and TRBJ1-1, with no clear D. V lost 4 bases and J 0 bases, leaving 6 bases between the germline ends. This CDR3 has 13 residues. Germline-derived CDR1 and CDR2 are SGHTA and FQGNSA. The CDR3 is CASSYGVNTEAFF. CDR3 sequence (DNA): TGTGCCAGCAGCTACGGGGTGAACACTGAAGCTTTCTTT. The variable domain in full, completed from reference TRBV7-2 and TRBJ1-1, reads GAGVSQSPSNKVTEKGKDVELRCDPISGHTALYWYRQSLGQGLEFLIYFQGNSAPDKSGLPSDRFSAERTGGSVSTLTIQRTQQEDSAVYLCASSYGVNTEAFFGQGTRLTVV.

This sequence joins TRBV24-1 and TRBJ2-1; 7 bases agree with TRBD2. J was trimmed by 5 bases and V by 5 bases; bases with no gene match: 17. CDR3 size: 18 residues. CDR1 is KGHDR and CDR2 is SFDVKD in the germline V gene. CDR3 nucleotides: TGTGCCACCAGTGCCAGAAGGGCTAGCGGACTCCCCGACAATGAGCAGTTCTTC. Protein: CATSARRASGLPDNEQFF.

This clonotype occurred a few times. This sequence joins TRBV4-1 and TRBJ2-7; 10 bases agree with TRBD1. CDR3 size: 15 residues. From germline, CDR1 is MGHRA and CDR2 YSYEKL. V was clipped by 1 base and J by 5 bases; unmatched bases: 5. CDR3 residues: CASSQVGTGEDEQYF. The CDR3 DNA reads TGCGCCAGCAGCCAAGTTGGGACAGGGGAGGACGAGCAGTACTTC.

This clonotype was observed a handful of times. The V gene is TRBV9, the J gene TRBJ2-7; perhaps TRBD2 as D (7 bases). The germline gives CDR1 SGDLS, CDR2 YYNGEE. Trimming pared 0 bases from V and 1 base from J, leaving 11 bases between. The CDR3 has 15 amino acids. Written as DNA, the CDR3 is TGTGCCAGCAGCGTAGGCGGGGGCCAATCCTACGAGCAGTACTTC. Translated, it gives CASSVGGGQSYEQYF. Based on the CDR3 plus reference TRBV9 and TRBJ2-7, the full variable domain is DSGVTQTPKHLITATGQRVTLRCSPRSGDLSVYWYQQSLDQGLQFLIQYYNGEERAKGNILERFSAQQFPDLHSELNLSSLELGDSALYFCASSVGGGQSYEQYFGPGTRLTVT.

This clonotype was counted between two and nine times. The chain recombines TRBV29-1 with TRBJ2-7; no clear D gene. V lost 6 bases and J 4 bases, leaving 7 bases between the germline ends. CDR1 is SQVTM and CDR2 is ANQGSEA in the germline V gene. There are 10 residues in the CDR3. CDR3 nucleotide sequence: TGCAGCGTGAAATCTTACGAGCAGTACTTC. Its protein product is CSVKSYEQYF.

V and J are TRBV23-1 and TRBJ2-6, with no clear D. TRBV23-1 is recorded as an ORF, its role being uncertain. V lost 1 base, J lost 4 bases, and 17 bases lay in between. CDR3 length equals 18 residues. CDR3 sequence reads: CASSQFPAVDVGANVLTF. In nucleotides, the CDR3 is TGCGCCAGCAGTCAATTTCCTGCCGTAGATGTGGGGGCCAACGTCCTGACTTTC.

This clonotype was observed many times. This chain links TRBV5-1 with TRBJ1-6, with 7 bases aligning to TRBD1. The ends lost 4 bases at V and 6 bases at J; junction bases unmatched: 4. Germline CDR1 and CDR2: SGHRS and YFSETQ. This CDR3 spans 14 amino acids. CDR3 region: CASSRDRVNSPLHF. In DNA form, the CDR3 reads TGCGCCAGCAGCAGGGACAGAGTTAATTCACCCCTCCACTTT.

The chain combines TRBV3-1 with TRBJ1-1; D gene uncertain. This CDR3 is built from 17 residues. Between the trimmed V and J ends, which lost 1 base and 1 base, there was a span of 16 bases. CDR1 is LGHDT and CDR2 is YNNKEL in the germline V gene (reference sequence). The CDR3 protein is CASSQVIVSRQNTEAFF. Written as DNA, the CDR3 is TGTGCCAGCAGCCAAGTCATTGTGTCCAGACAGAACACTGAAGCTTTCTTT. The full variable domain, in which reference TRBV3-1 and TRBJ1-1 provide the parts outside the CDR3, is DTAVSQTPKYLVTQMGNDKSIKCEQNLGHDTMYWYKQDSKKFLKIMFSYNNKELIINETVPNRFSPKSPDKAHLNLHINSLELGDSAVYFCASSQVIVSRQNTEAFFGQGTRLTVV.

This clonotype was counted a few times. The chain recombines TRBV6-5 with TRBJ2-5, with 12 positions matching TRBD2. This CDR3 comprises 15 residues. The V and J ends lost 10 bases and 5 bases, in that order; junction bases with no gene match: 11. The germline gives CDR1 MNHEY, CDR2 SVGAGI. The CDR3 DNA reads as TGTGCCACCCTCGGGCTAGCGGGGGGGCGGGAGACCCAGTACTTC. Encoded protein: CATLGLAGGRETQYF.

This clonotype was seen only a few times. This chain joins TRBV29-1 and TRBJ2-2; perhaps TRBD1 as D (5 bases). Germline loops: CDR1 SQVTM, CDR2 ANQGSEA. V shed 5 bases and J shed 5 bases, with 18 bases lying between them. The CDR3 extends over 15 amino acids. This chain's CDR3 is CSVSQARGLTGELFF. For the CDR3, the DNA is TGCAGCGTTTCTCAGGCAAGGGGCCTTACCGGGGAGCTGTTTTTT.

This clonotype has at least ten counts. This chain joins TRBV5-1 and TRBJ2-3; 12 bases align to TRBD1. The trim removed 1 base at V and 3 bases at J, leaving 6 bases unmatched. The germline CDR1 and CDR2 sequences are SGHRS and YFSETQ. The CDR3 runs 17 residues. The CDR3 sequence is CASSLSGTGGMTDTQYF. CDR3 sequence (DNA): TGCGCCAGCAGCTTGTCCGGGACAGGGGGCATGACAGATACGCAGTATTTT.

This chain joins TRBV6-1 and TRBJ2-5; D not resolved. V was shortened by 2 bases and J by 2 bases, with 18 bases between the two germline ends. Germline CDR1 MNHNS, CDR2 SASEGT. This CDR3 comprises 17 residues. CDR3 nucleotides: TGTGCCAGCAGTGAACGGAAGATTTCGTGGGAACAAGAGACCCAGTACTTC. Translated, it gives CASSERKISWEQETQYF.

This clonotype was counted many times. This chain links TRBV21-1 with TRBJ2-7. TRBV21-1 is a recognized pseudogene. The CDR3 length is 16 residues. The CDR3 is CASSKGPDRGSYEQYF. The CDR3 coding sequence is TGTGCCAGCAGCAAAGGGCCCGACAGGGGCTCCTACGAGCAGTACTTC.

This clonotype was recorded a few times. The chain carries TRBV7-9 and TRBJ2-2; TRBD2 agrees at 7 bases. This CDR3 is 15 amino acids long. V shed 5 bases, J shed 3 bases, and the junction held 6 bases outside the gene matches. Germline CDR1 reads SEHNR; CDR2 reads FQNEAQ (reference sequence). This CDR3 reads CASSPTSDYTGELFF. DNA for the CDR3: TGTGCCAGCAGCCCAACTAGCGACTACACCGGGGAGCTGTTTTTT.

This clonotype has a count of ten or more. This chain uses TRBV20-1 with TRBJ2-3, with D hard to call. The V gene's germline CDR1 is DFQATT and CDR2 SNEGSKA (reference sequence). The CDR3 extends over 14 amino acids. The V end was cut by 1 base, the J end by 0 bases, with 8 bases between. The CDR3 DNA reads as TGCAGTGCTAGAGGCGAGCGCAGCACAGATACGCAGTATTTT. Translation: CSARGERSTDTQYF.

CDR3 protein: CASVGNYGYTF. CDR3 DNA: TGTGCCAGCGTGGGTAACTATGGCTACACCTTC. The gene calls are TRBV25-1 and TRBJ1-2; D is undetermined. The CDR3 runs to 11 residues. V lost 8 bases and J 1 base, leaving 5 bases between the germline ends. CDR1 is MGHDK, CDR2 SYGVNS, per germline.

This clonotype was seen many times. The chain joins TRBV7-9 to TRBJ2-7; D uncertain. V was trimmed by 1 base and J by 5 bases, leaving 6 bases between them. Germline-derived CDR1 and CDR2 are SEHNR and FQNEAQ (reference sequence). The CDR3 is 12 amino acids. The DNA of the CDR3 is TGTGCCAGCAGCTTAGGTAGTCACGAGCAGTACTTC. The encoded protein is CASSLGSHEQYF.

This chain uses TRBV7-3 with TRBJ1-1; D might be TRBD1 (6 bases). V was pared by 5 bases and J by 6 bases, with 13 bases between. The V gene's germline CDR1 is SGHTA and CDR2 FQGTGA. This CDR3 spans 13 amino acids. The CDR3 DNA is TGTGCCAGCAGCGGACAGTCCGGCGCTGAAGCTTTCTTT. Its protein is CASSGQSGAEAFF.

This clonotype has ten or more counts. V usage is TRBV7-9 and J usage is TRBJ2-1, with 8 nucleotides matching TRBD2. Germline V gene lookup returns CDR1 SEHNR and CDR2 FQNEAQ (reference sequence). Trimming took 5 bases from V and 2 from J; bases not matched to a gene: 11. The CDR3 sequence is 17 residues long. CDR3 in DNA: TGTGCCAGCAGCCCCCCTGTGGCGGGAGGCCCCTACAATGAGCAGTTCTTC. This encodes CASSPPVAGGPYNEQFF.

The rearrangement links TRBV23-1 to TRBJ1-5, with D maybe TRBD1 (5 bases). TRBV23-1 is classed as an ORF, of uncertain function. The CDR3 loop spans 12 amino acids. V shed 3 bases and J shed 10 bases, with 10 bases lying between them. For the CDR3, the DNA is TGCGCCAGCAGTCAGGGGGGGGAACCCCAGCATTTT. Translating it yields CASSQGGEPQHF.

This clonotype was observed a handful of times. This chain uses TRBV12-3 or TRBV12-4 with TRBJ2-5; no firm D call. This CDR3 is built from 14 residues. V lost 3 bases and J 5 bases, leaving 13 bases between the germline ends. The CDR3 region has the DNA TGTGCCAGCAGTTTGCTTCTTACGGAGGAGACCCAGTACTTC. Its protein is CASSLLLTEETQYF.

This clonotype has ten or more counts. The chain has TRBV4-1 and TRBJ1-2; the D gene is possibly TRBD1 (5 bases). Germline assignment: CDR1 MGHRA and CDR2 YSYEKL. With 0 bases removed from V and 4 bases from J, the gap between germline ends came to 9 bases. The length of the CDR3 is 14 residues. The CDR3 reads CASSQDTGGYGYTF. The DNA of the CDR3 is TGCGCCAGCAGCCAAGATACGGGGGGCTATGGCTACACCTTC.

This clonotype occurred many times. The chain couples TRBV12-3 or TRBV12-4 to TRBJ2-7, with D perhaps matching TRBD1 (5 bases). The CDR3 has 13 residues. Trimming pared 4 bases from V and 6 bases from J, leaving 13 bases between. This chain's CDR3 is CASSWTNLPEQYF. The CDR3 bases are TGTGCCAGCAGTTGGACAAATTTACCCGAGCAGTACTTC.

This chain connects TRBV23-1 to TRBJ2-5; 7 bases fit TRBD2. TRBV23-1 belongs to the ORF category, with a function that is uncertain. This CDR3 comprises 17 residues. Trimming removed 8 bases from V and 7 bases from J; junction bases left unmatched: 22. The CDR3 here is CASAGGSGKPRDATQYF. Written as DNA, the CDR3 is TGCGCCAGCGCCGGGGGGAGCGGGAAGCCGCGGGATGCGACCCAGTACTTC.

CDR3 coding DNA: TGTGCCAGCAGTGGAATGCGGGACCCGATGCCCTCCAATGAGCAGTTCTTC. Translation: CASSGMRDPMPSNEQFF. The chain joins TRBV6-1 to TRBJ2-1, with D perhaps TRBD2 (6 bases). V lost 4 bases and J 6 bases, leaving 22 bases between the germline ends. The CDR3 spans 17 residues. Germline-derived CDR1 and CDR2 are MNHNS and SASEGT.